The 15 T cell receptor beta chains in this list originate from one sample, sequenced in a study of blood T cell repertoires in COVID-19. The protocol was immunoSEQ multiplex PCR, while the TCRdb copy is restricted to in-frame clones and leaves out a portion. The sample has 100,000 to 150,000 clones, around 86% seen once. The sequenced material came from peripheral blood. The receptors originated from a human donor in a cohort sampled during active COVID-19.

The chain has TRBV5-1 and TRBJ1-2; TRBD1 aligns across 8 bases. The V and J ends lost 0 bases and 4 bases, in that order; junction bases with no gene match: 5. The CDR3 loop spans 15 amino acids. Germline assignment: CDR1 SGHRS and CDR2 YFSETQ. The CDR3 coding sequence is TGCGCCAGCAGCTTGGAGAGGACAGGGAGCTATGGCTACACCTTC. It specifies CASSLERTGSYGYTF.

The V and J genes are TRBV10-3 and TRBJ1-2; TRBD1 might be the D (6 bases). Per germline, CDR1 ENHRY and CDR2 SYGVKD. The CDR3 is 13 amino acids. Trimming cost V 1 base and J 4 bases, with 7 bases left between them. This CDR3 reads CAISELDSYGYTF. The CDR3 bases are TGTGCCATCAGTGAGTTGGACAGCTATGGCTACACCTTC.

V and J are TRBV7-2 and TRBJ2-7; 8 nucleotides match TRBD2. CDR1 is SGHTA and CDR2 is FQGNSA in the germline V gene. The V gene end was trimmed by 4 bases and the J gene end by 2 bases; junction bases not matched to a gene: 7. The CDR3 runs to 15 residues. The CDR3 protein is CASSSWGSGAYEQYF. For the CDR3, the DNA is TGTGCCAGCAGCTCCTGGGGTAGCGGGGCCTACGAGCAGTACTTC.

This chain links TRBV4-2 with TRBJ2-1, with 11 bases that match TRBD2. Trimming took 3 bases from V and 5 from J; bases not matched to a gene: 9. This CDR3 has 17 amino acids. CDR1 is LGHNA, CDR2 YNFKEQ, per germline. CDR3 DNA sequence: TGTGCCAGCAGCCAGGGGGCCGGGACTAGCGGAGACAATGAGCAGTTCTTC. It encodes CASSQGAGTSGDNEQFF.

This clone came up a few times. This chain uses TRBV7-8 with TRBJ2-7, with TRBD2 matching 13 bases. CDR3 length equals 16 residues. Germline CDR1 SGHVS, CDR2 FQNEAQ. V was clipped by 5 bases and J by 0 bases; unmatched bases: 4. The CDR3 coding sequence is TGTGCCAGCAGCCCGGGACTAGCGGGACTCTCCTACGAGCAGTACTTC. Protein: CASSPGLAGLSYEQYF.

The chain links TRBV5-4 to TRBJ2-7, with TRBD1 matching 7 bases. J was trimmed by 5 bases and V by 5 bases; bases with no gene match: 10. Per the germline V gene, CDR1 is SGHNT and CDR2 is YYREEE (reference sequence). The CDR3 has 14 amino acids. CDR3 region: CASSNRQGNHEQYF. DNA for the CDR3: TGTGCCAGCAGTAACAGACAGGGAAACCACGAGCAGTACTTC.

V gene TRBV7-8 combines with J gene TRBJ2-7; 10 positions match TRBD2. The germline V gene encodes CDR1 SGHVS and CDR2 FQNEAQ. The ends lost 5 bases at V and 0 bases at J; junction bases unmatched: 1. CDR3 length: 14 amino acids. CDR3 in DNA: TGTGCCAGCAGCCGGACTAGCGGCTCCTACGAGCAGTACTTC. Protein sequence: CASSRTSGSYEQYF.

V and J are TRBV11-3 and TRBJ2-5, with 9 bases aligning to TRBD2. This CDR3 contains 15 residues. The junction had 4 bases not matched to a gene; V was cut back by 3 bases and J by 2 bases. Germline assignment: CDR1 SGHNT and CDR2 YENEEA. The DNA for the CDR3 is TGTGCCAGCAGCTTGGCGGGAGGGGCGCAAGAGACCCAGTACTTC. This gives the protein CASSLAGGAQETQYF.

CDR3 in DNA: TGTGCTAGTGGTTGGAAATCGGGACTAGCGGGAGCGAGTCTCAGGTACGAGCAGTACTTC. The encoded protein is CASGWKSGLAGASLRYEQYF. The chain has TRBV12-5 and TRBJ2-7, with TRBD2 identical over 14 bases. The CDR3 loop spans 20 amino acids. The germline V gene encodes CDR1 LGHNT and CDR2 FRNRAP. The V gene end was trimmed by 4 bases and the J gene end by 4 bases; junction bases not matched to a gene: 18.

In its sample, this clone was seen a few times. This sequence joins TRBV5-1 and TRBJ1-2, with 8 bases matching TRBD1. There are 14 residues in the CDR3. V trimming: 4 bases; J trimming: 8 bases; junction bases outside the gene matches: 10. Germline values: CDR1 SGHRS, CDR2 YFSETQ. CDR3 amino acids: CASSRGQGATGYTF. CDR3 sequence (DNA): TGCGCCAGCAGCAGAGGACAGGGCGCTACAGGCTACACCTTC.

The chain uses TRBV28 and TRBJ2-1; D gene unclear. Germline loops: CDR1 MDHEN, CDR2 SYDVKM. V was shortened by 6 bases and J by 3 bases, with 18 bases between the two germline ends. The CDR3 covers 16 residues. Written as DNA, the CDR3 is TGTGCCAGCAGACTTCTCGGCGGAGCTAACTACAATGAGCAGTTCTTC. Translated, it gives CASRLLGGANYNEQFF.

The CDR3 DNA sequence: TGTGCCAGCAGCCACCCTAGCGTAGGATCTGGTTCACCCCTCCACTTT. Protein sequence: CASSHPSVGSGSPLHF. The V call is TRBV4-2, the J call TRBJ1-6; no firm D call. The germline gives CDR1 LGHNA, CDR2 YNFKEQ. This CDR3 has 16 residues. V was clipped by 3 bases and J by 9 bases, with 18 bases between them.

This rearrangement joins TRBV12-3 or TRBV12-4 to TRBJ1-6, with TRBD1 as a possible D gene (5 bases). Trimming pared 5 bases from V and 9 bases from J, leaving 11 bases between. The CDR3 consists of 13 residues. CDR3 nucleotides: TGTGCCAGCAGTCTCGGGGGGAGTTCACCCCTCCACTTT. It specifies CASSLGGSSPLHF.

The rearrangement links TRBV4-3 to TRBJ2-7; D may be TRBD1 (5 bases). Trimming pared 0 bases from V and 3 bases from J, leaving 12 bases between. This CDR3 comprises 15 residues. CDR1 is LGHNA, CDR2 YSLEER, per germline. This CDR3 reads CASSQEPPGHYEQYF. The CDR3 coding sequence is TGCGCCAGCAGCCAAGAACCCCCCGGACACTACGAGCAGTACTTC.

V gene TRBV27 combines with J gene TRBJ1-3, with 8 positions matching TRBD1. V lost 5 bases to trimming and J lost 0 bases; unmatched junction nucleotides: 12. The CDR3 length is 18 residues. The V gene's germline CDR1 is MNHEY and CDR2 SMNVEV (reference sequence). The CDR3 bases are TGTGCCAGCAGTCAACCCAGGACAGGGACAAACTCTGGAAACACCATATATTTT. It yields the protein CASSQPRTGTNSGNTIYF.